Below are 30 T cell receptor beta chains sequenced from a single sample in a study of T cells in tumors after PD-1 blockade. The repertoire was sequenced with immunoSEQ multiplex PCR; TCRdb's copy has only in-frame clones and lacks some. The table lists some 43,000 clones, more than 65% of them singletons. The sample consisted of PBMCs, taken before anti-PD-1 treatment. These TCRs come from a human donor with basal cell carcinoma.

The rearrangement joins TRBV19 to TRBJ2-1, with D possibly TRBD2 on 5 matching bases. Trimming cost V 2 bases and J 7 bases, with 18 bases left between them. CDR3 length: 16 amino acids. Germline V gene sequence: CDR1 LNHDA, CDR2 SQIVND (reference sequence). The chain's CDR3 is CASSIQLVGPRNEQFF. The CDR3 DNA follows: TGTGCCAGTAGTATACAACTAGTGGGCCCTCGGAATGAGCAGTTCTTC.

Here the CDR3 reads CASRRAGTGLHNEQFF. The CDR3 DNA is TGTGCCAGCAGGAGGGCCGGGACGGGGCTTCACAATGAGCAGTTCTTC. The chain couples TRBV28 to TRBJ2-1; D possibly matches TRBD1 or TRBD2 (5 bases each). The CDR3 has 16 amino acids. Germline lookup yields CDR1 MDHEN and CDR2 SYDVKM. Trimming left V 6 bases short and J 5 bases short, with 20 bases between.

This clone came up once. The chain links TRBV5-1 to TRBJ1-5; 9 bases are a match to TRBD1. CDR1 SGHRS and CDR2 YFSETQ come from the germline V gene. The CDR3 has 15 amino acids. The junction had 5 bases not matched to a gene; V was cut back by 2 bases and J by 5 bases. CDR3 bases: TGCGCCAGCAGCTTTACGGGACAGGGCGATCAGCCCCAGCATTTT. It yields the protein CASSFTGQGDQPQHF.

The V and J genes are TRBV2 and TRBJ2-1; perhaps TRBD2 as D (6 bases). V lost 6 bases to trimming and J lost 9 bases, with 9 bases between them. Germline V gene lookup returns CDR1 SNHLY and CDR2 FYNNEI. The CDR3 is made up of 11 amino acids. As DNA, the CDR3 is TGTGCCAGCAGGACTAGTTCTGAGCAGTTCTTC. It yields the protein CASRTSSEQFF.

The chain has TRBV13 and TRBJ2-3; 7 bases align to TRBD2. The CDR3 runs 15 residues. From germline, CDR1 is PRHDT and CDR2 FYEKMQ (reference sequence). V shed 6 bases and J 5 bases; nucleotides not matched to a gene: 11. The CDR3 region is CASSLGPGGGDTQYF. CDR3 bases: TGTGCCAGCAGTCTCGGGCCTGGCGGGGGAGATACGCAGTATTTT.

The genes are TRBV6-5 and TRBJ1-4; weak D call: TRBD1 (6 bases). CDR1 and CDR2 from the germline V gene are MNHEY and SVGAGI. The germline V and J ends were trimmed by 4 bases and 8 bases, with 17 bases remaining between them. The CDR3 consists of 15 residues. CDR3 bases: TGTGCCAGCAGTTCACTACGGGGGGCGAGGGAAAAACTGTTTTTT. Translating it yields CASSSLRGAREKLFF.

The chain links TRBV7-2 to TRBJ2-7, with D uncertain. This CDR3 region has 15 residues. V lost 3 bases, J lost 1 base, and 13 bases lay in between. Germline CDR1 and CDR2: SGHTA and FQGNSA. The DNA of the CDR3 is TGTGCCAGCAGCTTTATGGCACCACCTTCCTACGAGCAGTACTTC. Protein sequence: CASSFMAPPSYEQYF. Full variable domain (outside the CDR3, taken from reference TRBV7-2 and TRBJ2-7): GAGVSQSPSNKVTEKGKDVELRCDPISGHTALYWYRQSLGQGLEFLIYFQGNSAPDKSGLPSDRFSAERTGGSVSTLTIQRTQQEDSAVYLCASSFMAPPSYEQYFGPGTRLTVT.

V and J are TRBV5-1 and TRBJ1-2; 7 nucleotides align to TRBD1. The CDR3 loop spans 16 amino acids. The trim removed 4 bases at V and 0 bases at J, leaving 9 bases unmatched. CDR1 is SGHRS and CDR2 is YFSETQ in the germline V gene. Here the CDR3 reads CASSRQQGTTNYGYTF. Here the CDR3 DNA reads TGCGCCAGCAGCCGACAACAGGGGACAACTAACTATGGCTACACCTTC. Full variable domain (missing parts from reference TRBV5-1 and TRBJ1-2): KAGVTQTPRYLIKTRGQQVTLSCSPISGHRSVSWYQQTPGQGLQFLFEYFSETQRNKGNFPGRFSGRQFSNSRSEMNVSTLELGDSALYLCASSRQQGTTNYGYTFGSGTRLTVV.

This chain connects TRBV5-1 to TRBJ1-1, with D possibly TRBD1 on 6 matching bases. Trimming shortened V by 5 bases and J by 3 bases, and 17 bases separated the two germline ends. This CDR3 has 15 residues. Per germline, CDR1 SGHRS and CDR2 YFSETQ. The DNA of the CDR3 is TGCGCCAGCAGACCCACCGACAGGTCCTACACTGAAGCTTTCTTT. Amino acids: CASRPTDRSYTEAFF.

This clone occurred once. The chain uses TRBV19 and TRBJ1-1; 9 nucleotides agree with TRBD1. The CDR3 consists of 13 residues. J gave up 11 bases and V 5 bases, and 9 bases lay outside the gene matches. Germline V gene data show CDR1 as LNHDA and CDR2 as SQIVND (reference sequence). This chain's CDR3 is CASSSSPGTGAFF. DNA of the CDR3: TGTGCCAGTAGTTCCTCTCCCGGGACAGGGGCTTTCTTT.

V is TRBV5-5 and J is TRBJ2-3; D remains unclear. Germline V gives CDR1 SGHKS, CDR2 YYEKEE (reference sequence). The V end was cut by 5 bases, the J end by 2 bases, with 9 bases between. The CDR3 totals 13 residues. CDR3 DNA sequence: TGTGCCAGCAGGCCCGTAGCCACAGATACGCAGTATTTT. This codes for CASRPVATDTQYF. Drawing the rest from reference TRBV5-5 and TRBJ2-3, the complete variable domain is DAGVTQSPTHLIKTRGQQVTLRCSPISGHKSVSWYQQVLGQGPQFIFQYYEKEERGRGNFPDRFSARQFPNYSSELNVNALLLGDSALYLCASRPVATDTQYFGPGTRLTVL.

The gene calls are TRBV28 and TRBJ2-1; D ambiguous. This CDR3 region has 15 residues. The ends were cut back, 10 bases at V and 0 bases at J, with 16 bases in the middle. Per germline, CDR1 MDHEN and CDR2 SYDVKM. CDR3 amino acids: CATRTPGSSYNEQFF. The CDR3 bases are TGTGCCACCAGAACCCCAGGTAGCTCCTACAATGAGCAGTTCTTC.

V usage is TRBV12-3 or TRBV12-4 and J usage is TRBJ2-5; D not certain. The CDR3 is 11 amino acids. Trimming removed 3 bases at V and 7 bases at J, with 6 bases between. DNA of the CDR3: TGTGCCAGCAGTTTGGTAGGGACCCAGTACTTC. This sequence encodes CASSLVGTQYF.

Only one count was recorded for this clone. The gene calls are TRBV7-6 and TRBJ2-5; 10 positions agree with TRBD1. This CDR3 has 16 residues. V trimming: 4 bases; J trimming: 5 bases; junction bases outside the gene matches: 10. Germline loops: CDR1 SGHVS, CDR2 FNYEAQ. In nucleotides, the CDR3 is TGTGCCAGCAGCTCACCCCTGGACAGGGGGACGGAGACCCAGTACTTC. This gives the protein CASSSPLDRGTETQYF.

This clone occurred a few times. The genes are TRBV13 and TRBJ2-3; tentative D call: TRBD2 (5 bases). The CDR3 has 13 amino acids. CDR1 is PRHDT, CDR2 FYEKMQ, per germline (reference sequence). The V gene lost 5 bases and the J gene lost 6 bases, with 12 bases spanning the gap. The CDR3 DNA sequence: TGTGCCAGCAGCCGGACTCCGGGTGATACGCAGTATTTT. Its protein product is CASSRTPGDTQYF.

This chain connects TRBV29-1 to TRBJ2-1; 7 nucleotides agree with TRBD1. The germline gives CDR1 SQVTM, CDR2 ANQGSEA. The CDR3 totals 12 residues. Losses at the gene ends were 6 bases for V and 9 bases for J; bases not matched to a gene: 8. The CDR3 loop reads CSVLRGTAEQFF. The CDR3 DNA sequence: TGCAGCGTCCTCAGGGGGACGGCTGAGCAGTTCTTC.

This clone was seen once. V and J are TRBV6-1 and TRBJ2-5; D is possibly TRBD2 (7 bases). Trimming took off 2 bases at V and 4 bases at J, with 20 bases between the two ends. From germline, CDR1 is MNHNS and CDR2 SASEGT. The CDR3 sequence is 17 residues long. The CDR3 spells CASSERGADLTGETQYF. CDR3 bases: TGTGCCAGCAGTGAACGGGGGGCGGATTTAACGGGAGAGACCCAGTACTTC.

This chain uses TRBV24-1 with TRBJ1-6; D is undetermined. Germline CDR1 and CDR2: KGHDR and SFDVKD. The CDR3 length is 14 residues. Trimming removed 4 bases from V and 7 bases from J, with 10 bases in between. The CDR3: CATSESKANSPLHF. CDR3 DNA sequence: TGTGCCACCAGTGAAAGTAAGGCAAATTCACCCCTCCACTTT.

The genes are TRBV30 and TRBJ1-2; D may be TRBD1 (5 bases). The CDR3 is 13 residues long. In germline, CDR1 is GTSNPN, CDR2 SVGIG (reference sequence). The germline V and J ends were trimmed by 0 bases and 5 bases, with 10 bases remaining between them. The CDR3 nucleotides are TGTGCCTGGAGTGTTTTGGGGGGATATGGCTACACCTTC. Translating it yields CAWSVLGGYGYTF.

This clone was seen a handful of times. The chain joins TRBV2 to TRBJ2-5; no reliable D call. With 8 bases removed from V and 3 bases from J, the gap between germline ends came to 7 bases. The CDR3 consists of 11 residues. CDR1 and CDR2 (germline): SNHLY, FYNNEI. CDR3 DNA: TGTGCCAGCCAACAAGAAGAGACCCAGTACTTC. Translating gives CASQQEETQYF.

V gene TRBV4-2 combines with J gene TRBJ2-7; D call uncertain. This CDR3 has 13 residues. Trimming cost V 0 bases and J 4 bases, with 7 bases left between them. In germline, CDR1 is LGHNA, CDR2 YNFKEQ. As DNA, the CDR3 is TGTGCCAGCAGCCAAGAACCCCGGTACGAGCAGTACTTC. Its translation: CASSQEPRYEQYF.

The chain has TRBV5-6 and TRBJ1-5, with D perhaps matching TRBD1 (5 bases). The germline V and J ends were trimmed by 4 bases and 1 base, with 12 bases remaining between them. Germline-derived CDR1 and CDR2 are SGHDT and YYEEEE. CDR3 length: 15 amino acids. The CDR3 DNA reads as TGTGCCAGCAGCAGGGGTTTAACGAGCAATCAGCCCCAGCATTTT. Its protein product is CASSRGLTSNQPQHF.

The chain employs TRBV27 and TRBJ1-1; 9 positions agree with TRBD1. CDR3 length: 14 amino acids. Germline V gene data show CDR1 as MNHEY and CDR2 as SMNVEV (reference sequence). V gave up 6 bases and J gave up 11 bases; unmatched junction bases: 13. CDR3 loop: CASRPRDRVVVAFF. The CDR3 bases are TGTGCCAGCAGACCCCGGGACAGGGTTGTGGTGGCTTTCTTT.

This clone appeared a few times. This chain links TRBV29-1 with TRBJ2-1; maybe TRBD1 (5 bases). V dropped 2 bases and J dropped 3 bases, with 17 bases sitting between them. Germline-derived CDR1 and CDR2 are SQVTM and ANQGSEA. The CDR3 runs 16 residues. CDR3: CSVEKVGVVDYNEQFF. The CDR3 bases are TGCAGCGTTGAAAAGGTAGGGGTAGTGGACTACAATGAGCAGTTCTTC.

The V gene is TRBV6-2 or TRBV6-3, the J gene TRBJ1-2; no clear D. The CDR3 is 12 residues long. Germline values: CDR1 MNHEY, CDR2 SVGEGT. Trimming stripped 6 bases from V and 4 bases from J, with 9 bases between. In DNA, the CDR3 is TGTGCCAGCAGCTCATACAGCTATGGCTACACCTTC. This gives the protein CASSSYSYGYTF.

The J gene is TRBJ2-1, the V gene TRBV5-1; TRBD1 matches at 7 bases. This CDR3 region has 15 residues. V lost 2 bases to trimming and J lost 5 bases; unmatched junction nucleotides: 7. From germline, CDR1 is SGHRS and CDR2 YFSETQ. The CDR3, as DNA: TGCGCCAGCAGCTTAAACGAGGGGGCACACAATGAGCAGTTCTTC. It is translated as CASSLNEGAHNEQFF.

The V gene is TRBV30, the J gene TRBJ2-3, with 9 positions matching TRBD2. Germline V gene sequence: CDR1 GTSNPN, CDR2 SVGIG (reference sequence). J gave up 4 bases and V 3 bases, and 8 bases lay outside the gene matches. The CDR3 has 15 amino acids. The CDR3 loop reads CAWRPLAGNSDTQYF. The CDR3 bases are TGTGCCTGGAGGCCGCTAGCGGGGAATTCAGATACGCAGTATTTT.

This chain links TRBV29-1 with TRBJ2-5; D is perhaps TRBD2 (6 bases). CDR1 is SQVTM and CDR2 is ANQGSEA in the germline V gene. This CDR3 contains 11 residues. The V and J ends lost 7 bases and 4 bases respectively, with 10 bases between them. CDR3 amino acids: CSGSGGETQYF. The CDR3 region has the DNA TGCAGCGGTTCCGGGGGAGAGACCCAGTACTTC.

The rearrangement links TRBV5-6 to TRBJ2-3; the match to TRBD2 covers 9 bases. The CDR3 has 16 residues. J gave up 6 bases and V 0 bases, and 8 bases lay outside the gene matches. Germline assignment: CDR1 SGHDT and CDR2 YYEEEE. The CDR3 region is CASSLATAGGLDTQYF. CDR3 nucleotide sequence: TGTGCCAGCAGCTTGGCCACAGCGGGGGGCCTGGATACGCAGTATTTT.

V is TRBV12-5 and J is TRBJ1-1; a possible D gene is TRBD1 (6 bases). Germline loops: CDR1 LGHNT, CDR2 FRNRAP. V was pared by 7 bases and J by 7 bases, with 25 bases between. This CDR3 contains 16 residues. As DNA, the CDR3 is TGTGCTAGTGCCAATTCCGGGGGGCAAGAGGAGGATGAAGCTTTCTTT. Protein: CASANSGGQEEDEAFF.